Below, one TCR beta chain is given with its context. Its antigen is still unknown. CDR3 length equals 14 residues. In germline, CDR1 is SGHNT, CDR2 YENEEA. The ends were cut back, 5 bases at V and 1 base at J, with 10 bases in the middle. The data originate from a study of cytomegalovirus exposure and HLA in healthy donors. In the study overall: Later, an analysis reported that the 95 to 150 validation repertoires had used the same platform as the 500 to 800 first-cohort repertoires. Study outcomes and limitations: It was reportedly the case that the classifier diagnosed cytomegalovirus status with high specificity and sensitivity. A later analysis found first-cohort TCR clusters tended to co-occur in the 90 to 150 validation repertoires.

TCRdb keeps only in-frame clones here, not all; method: immunoSEQ multiplex PCR. The sample shows about 58,000 clones, more than 75% of them seen only once. Source material: PBMCs. V gene TRBV11-3 combines with J gene TRBJ2-3, with D maybe TRBD2 (6 bases). The sequence was collected from a man in his late teens or twenties in good health and CMV-seronegative. CDR3 coding DNA: TGTGCCAGCAGCGTGGGGGGACGCACAGATACGCAGTATTTT. Amino acid sequence: CASSVGGRTDTQYF.